This T cell receptor beta chain was captured in a study of T cell repertoires in cytomegalovirus infection. Turning to the study itself: TCR beta signatures that were public indicated CMV infection and matching HLA type.

The CDR3 extends over 14 amino acids. The germline CDR1 and CDR2 sequences are SGDLS and YYNGEE. Losses at the gene ends were 3 bases for V and 7 bases for J; bases not matched to a gene: 7. TCRdb re-called the reads through MiXCR, storing one row per CDR3 protein. This table has approximately 910,000 distinct CDR3 sequences, approximately 32% appearing once. As concerns this clonotype: The antigen is unknown.

The TCR sequence derives from a human donor in good health (CMV status not recorded). Some clones in this sample may be carry-over from other donors' samples. The chain joins TRBV9 to TRBJ2-7; 10 nucleotides align to TRBD1. The sequencing used cultured CD8+ T cells from PBMCs, collected from culture after CMV antigen stimulation. CDR3 DNA: TGTGCCAGCAGCGCCGAGACAGGGGGCCAAGAGCAGTACTTC. Translation: CASSAETGGQEQYF.